The 10 T cell receptor beta chains presented below share a single source sample, sequenced in a study of cytomegalovirus exposure and HLA in healthy donors (dated by TCRdb to between 2016 and 2019). Library method: the immunoSEQ multiplex PCR assay. A mixture of 60 forward primers for TCR Vbeta segments and 13 reverse primers for TCR Jbeta segments was used in the multiplex PCR. Not all clones reach the TCRdb copy of this immuneACCESS table, which keeps in-frame sequences only. Checked studies attribute under half of the gap to unresolved V genes and leave the rest unexplained. The sample table lists 130,000 or so clones, about 78% of them with a count of one. The ten largest clones add up to 1% to 1.5% of the sample. The sequenced sample was PBMCs. All receptors derive from a middle-aged man in good health and CMV-seronegative.

This clone has just one count. The chain recombines TRBV29-1 with TRBJ2-1; 11 bases map to TRBD2. The trim removed 3 bases at V and 8 bases at J, leaving 9 bases unmatched. Germline CDR1 reads SQVTM; CDR2 reads ANQGSEA. The CDR3 consists of 15 residues. The CDR3 region has the DNA TGCAGCGTTGATTTAACTAGCGGGAGAGTCCATGAGCAGTTCTTC. It yields the protein CSVDLTSGRVHEQFF.

This clone was detected only a few times. J is TRBJ1-1 and V is TRBV5-1, with D tentatively TRBD1 (6 bases). The CDR3 covers 13 residues. Trimming pared 0 bases from V and 8 bases from J, leaving 11 bases between. Germline V CDR1 and CDR2: SGHRS, YFSETQ. CDR3 sequence (DNA): TGCGCCAGCAGCTTGGATGGAACAGGGGAAGCTTTCTTT. Its translation is CASSLDGTGEAFF.

The CDR3 region has the DNA TGTGCCAGCAGAACTACAGGGGGTGAGATCAATCAGCCCCAGCATTTT. Translating gives CASRTTGGEINQPQHF. This sequence joins TRBV28 and TRBJ1-5; 8 bases align to TRBD1. Germline CDR1 and CDR2: MDHEN and SYDVKM. The length of the CDR3 is 16 residues. Trimming cost V 6 bases and J 3 bases; bases outside gene matches: 10.

The chain combines TRBV6-6 with TRBJ2-5, with TRBD1 as a possible D gene (6 bases). Germline-derived CDR1 and CDR2 are MNHNY and SVGAGI (reference sequence). The CDR3 extends over 13 amino acids. The V and J ends lost 6 bases and 2 bases respectively, with 10 bases between them. The CDR3 reads CASSRQEQETQYF. The DNA for the CDR3 is TGTGCCAGCAGCCGACAGGAACAAGAGACCCAGTACTTC.

This clone was observed a single time. The rearrangement links TRBV2 to TRBJ2-1; possible D gene TRBD2, 5 bases. The ends were cut back, 3 bases at V and 5 bases at J, with 17 bases in the middle. Looked up from germline, CDR1 is SNHLY and CDR2 is FYNNEI. There are 16 residues in the CDR3. For the CDR3, the DNA is TGTGCCAGCAGTGACGTGGGAGTAGCGAGGGACAATGAGCAGTTCTTC. Amino acids: CASSDVGVARDNEQFF.

The chain combines TRBV7-2 with TRBJ2-7, with 10 bases aligning to TRBD2. With V trimmed by 3 bases and J by 3 bases, 5 bases remained unmatched. CDR1 is SGHTA and CDR2 is FQGNSA in the germline V gene. CDR3 length equals 15 residues. In DNA form, the CDR3 reads TGTGCCAGCAGCTTCCTAAGCGGGAGGGGCTACGAGCAGTACTTC. Its protein product is CASSFLSGRGYEQYF.

The genes are TRBV28 and TRBJ2-1; the match to TRBD2 covers 8 bases. This CDR3 has 15 residues. Germline assignment: CDR1 MDHEN and CDR2 SYDVKM. The junction had 5 bases not matched to a gene; V was cut back by 2 bases and J by 5 bases. The CDR3 region has the DNA TGTGCCAGCAGTTTAGTGGCGGGAGGTGACAATGAGCAGTTCTTC. Protein sequence: CASSLVAGGDNEQFF.

The V call is TRBV19, the J call TRBJ1-5; maybe TRBD1 (5 bases). Germline V lookup: CDR1 LNHDA, CDR2 SQIVND (reference sequence). This CDR3 is 17 amino acids long. V was pared by 1 base and J by 9 bases, with 22 bases between. CDR3 region: CASSIVFRGTDVRPQHF. CDR3 bases: TGTGCCAGTAGTATAGTTTTTCGCGGGACTGATGTTAGGCCCCAGCATTTT.

CDR3 nucleotides: TGCGCCAGCAGCGAAGTGGGTTTTGGACAGGGTGGTAAAGAGACCCAGTACTTC. Its protein is CASSEVGFGQGGKETQYF. This chain uses TRBV4-1 with TRBJ2-5; TRBD1 aligns across 8 bases. V was clipped by 5 bases and J by 3 bases; unmatched bases: 17. This CDR3 has 18 amino acids. Germline V gene data show CDR1 as MGHRA and CDR2 as YSYEKL.

The CDR3 DNA is TGTGCCAGCAGCTTGGGCAACTCTAACTATGGCTACACCTTC. It is translated as CASSLGNSNYGYTF. The chain links TRBV5-5 to TRBJ1-2; no definite D call. This CDR3 is built from 14 residues. Looked up from germline, CDR1 is SGHKS and CDR2 is YYEKEE (reference sequence). V was trimmed by 0 bases and J by 0 bases, leaving 6 bases between them.